This TCR beta chain was identified in a study of shared clonotypes between healthy human individuals. TCRdb keeps only in-frame clones here, not all; method: immunoSEQ multiplex PCR. The data show approximately 840,000 clones, about 96% seen once. About this clone itself: What it binds is unknown.

CD45RO-negative, CCR7-positively selected cells formed the naive CD8 fraction, excluding terminally differentiated effector memory CD45RA+ cells. General study results and limits: Few donors limited the genetic and exposure-history diversity represented.

The source is a young man in good health. The sequenced material came from naive CD8+ T cells sorted from blood.

CDR3 sequence (DNA): TGCGCCAGCAGCCAAGCGGGTCTCTCCTACGAGCAGTACTTC. This translates into CASSQAGLSYEQYF. The V call is TRBV4-1, the J call TRBJ2-7; D gene unclear. This CDR3 is built from 14 residues. CDR1 and CDR2 (germline): MGHRA, YSYEKL. V gave up 1 base and J gave up 0 bases, with 7 bases separating them.